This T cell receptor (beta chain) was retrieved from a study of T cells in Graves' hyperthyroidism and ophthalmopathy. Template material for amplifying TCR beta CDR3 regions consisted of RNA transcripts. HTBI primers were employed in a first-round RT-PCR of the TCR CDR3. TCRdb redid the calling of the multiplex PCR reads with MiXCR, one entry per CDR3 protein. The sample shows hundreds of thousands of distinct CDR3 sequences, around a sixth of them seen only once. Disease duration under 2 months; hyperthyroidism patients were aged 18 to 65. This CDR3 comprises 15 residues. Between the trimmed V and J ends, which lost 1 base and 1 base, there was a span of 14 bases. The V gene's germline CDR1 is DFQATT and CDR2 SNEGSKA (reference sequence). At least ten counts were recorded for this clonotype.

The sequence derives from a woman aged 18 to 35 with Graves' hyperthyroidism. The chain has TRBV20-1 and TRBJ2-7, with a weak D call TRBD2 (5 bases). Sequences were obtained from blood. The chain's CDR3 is CSARVPRGLSYEQYF. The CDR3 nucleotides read TGCAGTGCTAGAGTCCCTCGAGGGCTTTCCTACGAGCAGTACTTC.